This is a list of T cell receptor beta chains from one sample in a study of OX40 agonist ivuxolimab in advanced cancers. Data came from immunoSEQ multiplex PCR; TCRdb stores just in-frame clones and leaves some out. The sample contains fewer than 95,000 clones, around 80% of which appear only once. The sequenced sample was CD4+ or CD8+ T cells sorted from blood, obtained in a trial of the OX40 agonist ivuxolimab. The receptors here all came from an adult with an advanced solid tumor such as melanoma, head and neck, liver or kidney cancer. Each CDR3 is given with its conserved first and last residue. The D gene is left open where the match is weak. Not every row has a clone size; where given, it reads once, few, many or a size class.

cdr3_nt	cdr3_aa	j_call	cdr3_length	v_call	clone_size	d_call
TGTGCCAGCAGCCAAGAGAGTCTAGCGGGAGATCGTGATACGCAGTATTTT	CASSQESLAGDRDTQYF	TRBJ2-3	17	TRBV14	-	TRBD2
TGTGCCAGCAGTTTAGGAGCGCGCACCGGGGAGCTGTTTTTT	CASSLGARTGELFF	TRBJ2-2	14	TRBV27	few	-
TGTGCCAGCTCACCTCCCGGGGGAGTAGTGAACACTGAAGCTTTCTTT	CASSPPGGVVNTEAFF	TRBJ1-1	16	TRBV18	-	-
TGTGCCAGCAGTACGATTAGGGCGGGAGGGCCGTACGAGCAGTACTTC	CASSTIRAGGPYEQYF	TRBJ2-7	16	TRBV28	-	TRBD2
TGTGCCAGCACCGACCCAGGGACTTATTGGGCCCAGTACTTC	CASTDPGTYWAQYF	TRBJ2-5	14	TRBV28	-	-
TGTGCCAGCAGCTTATTCTCCATTCCAAACACCGGGGAGCTGTTTTTT	CASSLFSIPNTGELFF	TRBJ2-2	16	TRBV7-2	-	-
TGTGCCAGCAGTCCCTACTCGAGTAGCTACAATGAGCAGTTCTTC	CASSPYSSSYNEQFF	TRBJ2-1	15	TRBV28	-	-
TGTGCCAGCAGTCCGAGACAGGGTACTAATGAAAAACTGTTTTTT	CASSPRQGTNEKLFF	TRBJ1-4	15	TRBV6-6	-	TRBD1
TGTGCCAGTATCCTTAACCGGGACAGGGAACACTATGGCTACACCTTC	CASILNRDREHYGYTF	TRBJ1-2	16	TRBV19	-	TRBD1
TGTGCCAGCAGCTTACAAGGGAATCAGCCCCAGCATTTT	CASSLQGNQPQHF	TRBJ1-5	13	TRBV7-2	-	-
TGTGCCAGCAAAGGACTAGCGGGAGGGCCAAAAGATACGCAGTATTTT	CASKGLAGGPKDTQYF	TRBJ2-3	16	TRBV2	-	TRBD2
TGCGCCAGCAGCCCTGGGACGGGAGGAAACACCATATATTTT	CASSPGTGGNTIYF	TRBJ1-3	14	TRBV5-1	-	-
TGCGCCAGCTGTTCCGGGACCCCCGGGATGAACACTGAAGCTTTCTTT	CASCSGTPGMNTEAFF	TRBJ1-1	16	TRBV5-1	once	-
TGTGCCAGCTCACCACCTCGGCAGGGATTGGAGGAAGAAGCTTTCTTT	CASSPPRQGLEEEAFF	TRBJ1-1	16	TRBV18	once	-
TGTGCCAGCAGCACGGGACTAGCGGGAGGTAACGAGCAGTACTTC	CASSTGLAGGNEQYF	TRBJ2-7	15	TRBV28	-	TRBD2
TGTGCCAGCAGCGCCCAGGGGAACACTGAAGCTTTCTTT	CASSAQGNTEAFF	TRBJ1-1	13	TRBV11-3	-	-
TGTGCCAGCAGTTACTATACTAGCGGCTACGAGCAGTACTTC	CASSYYTSGYEQYF	TRBJ2-7	14	TRBV6-6	-	TRBD2
TGCAGTGCTAGAGATAAGCCTGAGCAGTTCTTC	CSARDKPEQFF	TRBJ2-1	11	TRBV20-1	-	-
TGTGCCAGCAGCTTAGGGCTAGCGGGGGGCCAAGAGACCCAGTACTTC	CASSLGLAGGQETQYF	TRBJ2-5	16	TRBV7-8	-	TRBD2
TGCGCCAGCAGCTGGGGCCCAGGGGATGGCTACACCTTC	CASSWGPGDGYTF	TRBJ1-2	13	TRBV5-1	-	-
TGTGCCAGTAGTATCCCGCCGCTATACGAGCAGTACTTC	CASSIPPLYEQYF	TRBJ2-7	13	TRBV19	-	-
TGTGCCAGCAGCCCAGGGACTAGCGGGGAGACCCAGTACTTC	CASSPGTSGETQYF	TRBJ2-5	14	TRBV7-3	-	TRBD2
TGTGCCAGTAGTATAAACGGATACACAGATACGCAGTATTTT	CASSINGYTDTQYF	TRBJ2-3	14	TRBV19	-	-
TGCGCCATCCGAGAGTCTAGGAAAGGCACAGATACGCAGTATTTT	CAIRESRKGTDTQYF	TRBJ2-3	15	TRBV23-1	few	-
TGTGCCAGCAGCTCCCGGGGGACTAGTATCTCCCCCGAGCAGTACTTC	CASSSRGTSISPEQYF	TRBJ2-7	16	TRBV13	once	TRBD2
TGCGCCAGCAGCCCCAAGCCCGACACGCCTAGGGCCCAGTACTTC	CASSPKPDTPRAQYF	TRBJ2-5	15	TRBV5-1	-	-
TGTGCCTGGAGTGTGGGTTTTTCCCCGACAGGGGGGGGCATGAACACTGAAGCTTTCTTT	CAWSVGFSPTGGGMNTEAFF	TRBJ1-1	20	TRBV30	-	TRBD1
TGTGCCAGCAGCCTGGCCGGCAGGGGGCTGGTCTATGGCTACACCTTC	CASSLAGRGLVYGYTF	TRBJ1-2	16	TRBV28	-	TRBD1
TGTGCCAGCAGTTTTTCTACCCTTGGGAGCTCCTACGAGCAGTACTTC	CASSFSTLGSSYEQYF	TRBJ2-7	16	TRBV6-5	-	-
TGTGCCAGCAGCCCGATGGGACTAGCGAGCAATGAGCAGTTCTTC	CASSPMGLASNEQFF	TRBJ2-1	15	TRBV7-2	-	TRBD2
TGTGCCAGCTCACCACGTGAAGCAGATACGCAGTATTTT	CASSPREADTQYF	TRBJ2-3	13	TRBV18	-	-
TGTGCCAGCAGCCAAGAATGGGGCGGCCGCGTCTCTGGGGCCAACGTCCTGACTTTC	CASSQEWGGRVSGANVLTF	TRBJ2-6	19	TRBV4-2	once	-
TGTGCCAGTAGTAACCAACGACACGGCACAGATACGCAGTATTTT	CASSNQRHGTDTQYF	TRBJ2-3	15	TRBV19	-	-
TGTGCCAGCAGTTTTCCGGTCGCTCTAGCGGGCCCCAACGAGCAGTACTTC	CASSFPVALAGPNEQYF	TRBJ2-7	17	TRBV5-6	-	TRBD2
TGTGCCAGCGCCCGGGAGAGGACCTACGGGGGGTACACCTTC	CASARERTYGGYTF	TRBJ1-2	14	TRBV6-5	few	-
TGTGCCAGCAGCCAATCGGGACAGGGGGCATCACCCCTCCACTTT	CASSQSGQGASPLHF	TRBJ1-6	15	TRBV7-6	-	TRBD1
TGCGCCAGCAGGGAGAACTATGGCTACACCTTC	CASRENYGYTF	TRBJ1-2	11	TRBV5-1	few	-
TGTGCCAGCAGCCAGACAGGGACCACTGAAGCTTTCTTT	CASSQTGTTEAFF	TRBJ1-1	13	TRBV6-5	-	TRBD1
TGTGCCAGCAGCCAGTGGGGGGGCAATCAGCCCCAGCATTTT	CASSQWGGNQPQHF	TRBJ1-5	14	TRBV11-2	-	-
TGTGCCAGCAGCTTGGCCGCAGCCATGAACACTGAAGCTTTCTTT	CASSLAAAMNTEAFF	TRBJ1-1	15	TRBV5-5	-	-
TGTGCCAGCAGGTCAGGTCTATCTGGCAATCAGCCCCAGCATTTT	CASRSGLSGNQPQHF	TRBJ1-5	15	TRBV2	-	-
TGCGCCAGCAGCCAAGTCCTCTTTAACGGGAACTCCTACGAGCAGTACTTC	CASSQVLFNGNSYEQYF	TRBJ2-7	17	TRBV4-3	-	-
TGTGCCAGCAGTGAACAGTCGGGCAGCTATGGCTACACCTTC	CASSEQSGSYGYTF	TRBJ1-2	14	TRBV2	-	-
TGTGCCAGCAGCCCCCGGGACCCCTCGATCTATGGCTACACCTTC	CASSPRDPSIYGYTF	TRBJ1-2	15	TRBV7-8	-	-
TGTGCCAGCAGATCCACAGGGCGGGGTAACACTGAAGCTTTCTTT	CASRSTGRGNTEAFF	TRBJ1-1	15	TRBV6-6	-	-
TGTGCCAGTAGTTTTCGGGGAAACACCATATATTTT	CASSFRGNTIYF	TRBJ1-3	12	TRBV19	-	-
TGTGCCTGGAGTGTTGTAGGGCTACAGTCAGATACGCAGTATTTT	CAWSVVGLQSDTQYF	TRBJ2-3	15	TRBV30	-	-
TGTGCCAGCAGCGGAACAGGGGAGGTTTCACCCCTCCACTTT	CASSGTGEVSPLHF	TRBJ1-6	14	TRBV7-8	-	TRBD1
TGCGCCAGCAGCCAACCCGGGGGAGGGGGCAATCAGCCCCAGCATTTT	CASSQPGGGGNQPQHF	TRBJ1-5	16	TRBV4-1	few	-
TGTGCCAGCAGCACGGACAGGGAACAGTACGAGCAGTACTTC	CASSTDREQYEQYF	TRBJ2-7	14	TRBV7-9	-	TRBD1
TGTGCCAGCAGTAACAAGGACAGGGGCCCCTCTGGGGCCAACGTCCTGACTTTC	CASSNKDRGPSGANVLTF	TRBJ2-6	18	TRBV7-9	few	TRBD1
TGTGCCAGGACAGGGAAGGACACCGGGGAGCTGTTTTTT	CARTGKDTGELFF	TRBJ2-2	13	TRBV2	-	TRBD1
TGTGCCAGCAGTGACGCGCGGTCTGGAAATTCACCCCTCCACTTT	CASSDARSGNSPLHF	TRBJ1-6	15	TRBV6-4	-	-
TGCAGCGTTGCCTCTACCTACAATGAGCAGTTCTTC	CSVASTYNEQFF	TRBJ2-1	12	TRBV29-1	-	-
TGTGCCAGCAGCTTGGCCTTGGGCACAGATACGCAGTATTTT	CASSLALGTDTQYF	TRBJ2-3	14	TRBV5-6	-	-
TGCGCCAGCAGCGCCGGGACAGGGAATAATTCACCCCTCCACTTT	CASSAGTGNNSPLHF	TRBJ1-6	15	TRBV10-1	few	TRBD1
TGTGCCAGCAGCTTAGGAATGAGGGGGAACACTGAAGCTTTCTTT	CASSLGMRGNTEAFF	TRBJ1-1	15	TRBV13	-	-
TGCGCCAGCAGCCCTAGGAGCGGGAGAGGAGCCTACGAGCAGTACTTC	CASSPRSGRGAYEQYF	TRBJ2-7	16	TRBV5-1	-	TRBD2
TGTGCCAGCAGTTTGTGGGGATCCACAGATACGCAGTATTTT	CASSLWGSTDTQYF	TRBJ2-3	14	TRBV27	-	-
TGCGCCAGCAGCATGGGGGGACCCGGGGTAAATGAGCAGTTCTTC	CASSMGGPGVNEQFF	TRBJ2-1	15	TRBV5-1	-	-